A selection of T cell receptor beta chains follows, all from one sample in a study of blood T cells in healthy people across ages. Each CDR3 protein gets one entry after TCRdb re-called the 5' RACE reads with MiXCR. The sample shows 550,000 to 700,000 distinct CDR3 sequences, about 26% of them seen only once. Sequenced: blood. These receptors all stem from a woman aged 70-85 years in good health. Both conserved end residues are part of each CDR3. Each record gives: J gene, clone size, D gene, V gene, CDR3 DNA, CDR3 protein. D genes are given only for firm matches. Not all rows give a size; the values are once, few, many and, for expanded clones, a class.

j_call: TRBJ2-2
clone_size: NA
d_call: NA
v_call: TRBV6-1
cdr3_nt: TGTGCCAGCAGACTACCGGAGGGAACGGGGATCACCGGGGAGCTGTTTTTT
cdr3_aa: CASRLPEGTGITGELFF

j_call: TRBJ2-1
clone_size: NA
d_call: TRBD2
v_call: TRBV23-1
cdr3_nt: TGCGCCAGCAGGGCCGGGGGAGGGACCTCATACAATGAGCAGTTCTTC
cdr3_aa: CASRAGGGTSYNEQFF

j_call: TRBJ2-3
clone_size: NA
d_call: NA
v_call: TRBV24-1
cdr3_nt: TGTGCCACCAGTGATGGCGGGCGGAGCACAGATACGCAGTATTTT
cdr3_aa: CATSDGGRSTDTQYF

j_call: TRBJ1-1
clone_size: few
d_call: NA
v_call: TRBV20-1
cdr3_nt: TGCAGTGCTAGTGGGGGGGGACCTAACACTGAAGCTTTCTTT
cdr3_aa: CSASGGGPNTEAFF

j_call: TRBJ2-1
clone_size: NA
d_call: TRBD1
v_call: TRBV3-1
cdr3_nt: TGTGCCAGCAGCCTCGGACAGGGGTCGAATGAGCAGCTCTTC
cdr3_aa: CASSLGQGSNEQLF

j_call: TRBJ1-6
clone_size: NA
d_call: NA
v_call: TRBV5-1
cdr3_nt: TGCGCCAGCAGCTTGGGCGGCCATAATTCACCCCTCCACTTT
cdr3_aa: CASSLGGHNSPLHF

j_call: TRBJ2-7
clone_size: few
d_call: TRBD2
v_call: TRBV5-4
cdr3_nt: TGTGCCAGCAGCTTCGGGACTAGCGGGGGCTACGAGCAGTACTTC
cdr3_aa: CASSFGTSGGYEQYF

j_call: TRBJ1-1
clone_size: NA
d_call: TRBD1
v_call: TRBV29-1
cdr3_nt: TGCAGCGTGAGGGGACAGGGGGCTAACACTGAAGCTTTCTTT
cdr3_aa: CSVRGQGANTEAFF

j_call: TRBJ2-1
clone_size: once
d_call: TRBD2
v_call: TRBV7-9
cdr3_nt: TGTGCCAGCAGCAGAGCGGGAACCCCATCCAATGAGCAGTTCTTC
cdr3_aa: CASSRAGTPSNEQFF

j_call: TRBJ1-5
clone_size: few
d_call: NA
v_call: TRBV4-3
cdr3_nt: TGCGCCAGCAGCCAAGATTTAACAGGCCTCAATCAGCCCCAGCATTTT
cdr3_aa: CASSQDLTGLNQPQHF

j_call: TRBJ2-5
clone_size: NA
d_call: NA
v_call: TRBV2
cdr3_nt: TGTGCCAGCAGCACAGGGTTTGGAGAGACCCAGTACTTC
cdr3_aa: CASSTGFGETQYF

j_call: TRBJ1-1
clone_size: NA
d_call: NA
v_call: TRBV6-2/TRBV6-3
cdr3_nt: TGTGCCAGCAGTCACTCGTCCCCTGCCGAAGCTTTCTTT
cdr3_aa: CASSHSSPAEAFF

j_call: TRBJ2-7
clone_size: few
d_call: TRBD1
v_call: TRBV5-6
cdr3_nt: TGTGCCAGCAGCACCGGACAGGTCTCCTACGAGCAGTACTTC
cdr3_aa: CASSTGQVSYEQYF

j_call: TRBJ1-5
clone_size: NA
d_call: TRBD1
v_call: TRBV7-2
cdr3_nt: TGTGCCAGCAGCCCGGGACAGGGAATGGATCAGCCCCAGCATTTT
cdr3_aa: CASSPGQGMDQPQHF

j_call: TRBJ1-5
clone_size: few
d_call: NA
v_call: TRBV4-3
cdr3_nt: TGCGCCAGCAGCCAAGATCTCGGGCATCAGCCCCAGCATTTT
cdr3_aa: CASSQDLGHQPQHF

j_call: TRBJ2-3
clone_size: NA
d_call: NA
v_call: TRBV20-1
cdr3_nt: TGCAGTGCTGGGCCCGCTGGGGCGATGGTAGGAACAGATACGCAGTATTTT
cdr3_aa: CSAGPAGAMVGTDTQYF

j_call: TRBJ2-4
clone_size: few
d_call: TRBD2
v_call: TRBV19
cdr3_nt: TGTGCCAGTAGCCCGCTAGCGGGGCAAAACATTCAGTACTTC
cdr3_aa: CASSPLAGQNIQYF

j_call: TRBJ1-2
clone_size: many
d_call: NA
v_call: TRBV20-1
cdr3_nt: TGCAGTGCTAGAGGATTAGATGGCGGCTATGGCTACACCTTC
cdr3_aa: CSARGLDGGYGYTF

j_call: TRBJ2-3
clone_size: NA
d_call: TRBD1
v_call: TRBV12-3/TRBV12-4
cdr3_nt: TGTGCCAGCAGTCACTGGACAGGGGGTAGATCCACAGATACGCAGTATTTT
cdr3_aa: CASSHWTGGRSTDTQYF

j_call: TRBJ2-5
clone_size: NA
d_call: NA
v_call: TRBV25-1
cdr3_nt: TGTGCCAGCAGTGATTCCCAGGGCGGAGAGACCCAGTACTTC
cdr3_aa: CASSDSQGGETQYF

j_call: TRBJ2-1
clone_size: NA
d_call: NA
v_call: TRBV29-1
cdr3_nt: TGCAGCGTTGAAGTCAGAGGCTCCTACAATGAGCAGTTCTTC
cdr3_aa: CSVEVRGSYNEQFF